This T cell receptor (beta chain) was documented in a study of T cells in narcolepsy. The germline CDR1 and CDR2 sequences are SGHNT and YENEEA. The V and J ends lost 5 bases and 1 base respectively, with 10 bases between them. This CDR3 has 14 residues. Notes on this clone: The antigen remains undetermined.

Notes on the study in general: Autoreactive clonotypes reportedly recurred in blood of same and different patients, not controls. Same-patient CSF and blood CD4+ T cell clonotypes included HCRT-specific and TRIB2-specific autoreactive ones.

This table comes from immunoSEQ multiplex PCR, and its TCRdb copy is limited to in-frame clones, with some not included. Of some 30,000 clones listed, approximately 79% are singletons. The sequencing sample was made of memory (CD45RA-) CD4+ T cells from blood. The chain joins TRBV11-3 to TRBJ2-3; TRBD2 is a possible D gene (6 bases). This clonotype originated in a human donor in good health. CDR3 coding DNA: TGTGCCAGCAGCCTGGCTAGCGGCACAGATACGCAGTATTTT. Translating it yields CASSLASGTDTQYF.